This T cell receptor (beta chain) was retrieved from a study of blood T cell repertoires in COVID-19. At the level of the study: Samples of COVID-19 (acute and convalescent) were obtained from the United States, Italy and Spain.

As processed by the authors: Amplified reference gene primers provided the basis for estimating nucleated cell counts. Libraries were prepared by immunoSEQ multiplex PCR; TCRdb keeps only in-frame clonotypes and omits some of them. The V and J calls and the clone size are those of that table, but D and trimming were determined from the DNA. This sample yields about 260,000 clones, of which 83% are seen a single time; roughly 9.4% belongs to the top ten. The CDR3 is 15 amino acids. The V and J ends lost 3 bases and 9 bases respectively, with 21 bases between them. The germline V gene encodes CDR1 MNHEY and CDR2 SMNVEV (reference sequence).

The sequenced sample consisted of peripheral blood. The sequence came from a woman in her 50s who had recovered from COVID-19. The chain has TRBV27 and TRBJ2-7; D gene unclear. This CDR3 is CASSFSGSTTLGQYF. The CDR3 nucleotides are TGTGCCAGCAGTTTCTCCGGGTCCACTACCTTGGGGCAGTACTTC.